This TCR beta chain was documented in a study of T cells in tuberculosis (dated by TCRdb to the late 2010s). Describing the broader study: In the study, CD1B tetramers and high-throughput TCR immunosequencing were combined to characterize T cells specific for the mycobacterial lipid antigen glucose monomycolate (GMM). IGRA-negative adolescents, IGRA-positive adolescents with latent tuberculosis and adults with active tuberculosis, some 11 per group, were compared in a South African clinical cohort. Broad study findings and their caveats: Active tuberculosis TCR-alpha repertoires showed smaller mean NN-distances to GMM-specific TCRs than IGRA-negative controls, suggesting clonal expansion of these TCRs. An accuracy of 87% (AUROC around 0.9) was reached by a classifier using the diverse GMM-specific repertoire, compared with about 70% accuracy when GEM motif frequencies were used. The smaller NN-distances were partly driven by shorter CDR3-alpha lengths in active tuberculosis patients, and the difference for TCR-beta did not reach statistical significance. Clinical samples were chosen by availability of cryopreserved specimens, and active tuberculosis cases were adults while controls were adolescents.

Note on this clone: What this receptor recognizes is not known. Qualities for individual bases were not recorded, and no much larger clone is one base off.

TCR libraries were generated with the immunoSEQ multiplex PCR assay, using TCR-beta and/or TCR-alpha/delta assays for each sample. The amplified TCR libraries were sequenced using the Illumina high-throughput platform. Concerning the study's data processing: Clustering and dimensionality reduction relied on pairwise TCRdist distances among GMM-specific receptors from T cells that were either sorted ex vivo or expanded in vitro. Each clinical repertoire received a mean NN-distance score, defined as the average TCRdist to the nearest 10% of tetramer-positive reference sequences. GEM TCR motif frequency was calculated as the fraction of unique TCRs that matched known GEM sequences by V/J usage and CDR3 length. Linear discriminant analysis with leave-one-out cross-validation, implemented in scikit-learn, was used to classify active tuberculosis. The table comes from immuneACCESS by way of TCRdb, which keeps in-frame sequences with V and J called. Part of the clones is missing from these tables; in studies checked, under half for an unresolved V gene and the rest for unknown reasons. V, J and clone size were drawn from that table, and D and trimming were deduced from the DNA. The sample table contains 20,000 to 25,000 clones; only one count was recorded for 97% of them. The ten largest clonotypes hold 6.2% of the sample.

V is pared back by 3 bases and J by 0 bases, with 5 bases lying between the germline termini. Based on the germline V gene, the CDR1 and CDR2 sequences are SGHDT and YYEEEE. Taken from cysteine to phenylalanine, the CDR3 has 13 residues. The retained sequence is limited to the CDR3, 39 bases, with the frame set at the first base. At study entry, a tuberculin skin test and the QuantiFERON-TB GOLD In-Tube IGRA were used to screen adolescents for latent tuberculosis infection. Unsorted cryopreserved PBMC were immunosequenced, covering on average approximately 100,000 T cells per clinical donor. Eleven high schools in the Worcester region of the Western Cape, South Africa, served as enrollment sites for adolescents aged 12 to 18 years. Ten or so M. tuberculosis-infected adolescents and around 10 uninfected adolescents, matched for age and sex, were selected. For the adolescents, PBMC were isolated by density centrifugation from freshly drawn heparinized blood and then cryopreserved.

The TCR was taken from a donor aged 10 to 29 with latent tuberculosis or without tuberculosis infection. Sequenced: PBMCs. The chain uses TRBV5-6 and TRBJ2-3; the D gene identity is not certain. The nucleotide sequence reads TGTGCCAGCAGCTCTTCTAGCACAGATACGCAGTATTTT. It translates to CASSSSSTDTQYF.